The 27 T cell receptor beta chains listed next were all sequenced from one sample in a study of memory CD4+ T cells and cytomegalovirus serostatus. The data were produced by immunoSEQ multiplex PCR, yet TCRdb's version contains in-frame clones alone and is incomplete. The table includes more than 55,000 clones, 75% to 90% detected once. The sort gate was single viable CD3+CD4+CD8-CD45RO+ cells for memory CD4+ T cells. Sequencing used memory CD4+ T cells from blood. These receptors originate from an adult in good health and CMV-seronegative.

This clone was counted a few times. This rearrangement joins TRBV9 to TRBJ1-2; D is perhaps TRBD1 (6 bases). The V end was cut by 3 bases, the J end by 3 bases, with 15 bases between. This CDR3 is built from 15 residues. Germline V gene lookup returns CDR1 SGDLS and CDR2 YYNGEE. The CDR3 sequence is CASSEYEQGHYGYTF. CDR3 DNA: TGTGCCAGCAGCGAGTACGAACAGGGTCACTATGGCTACACCTTC.

The V and J genes are TRBV28 and TRBJ1-1; 8 bases line up with TRBD1. V lost 6 bases and J lost 1; bases outside the gene matches: 7. CDR3 size: 15 residues. Germline CDR1 MDHEN, CDR2 SYDVKM. CDR3 in DNA: TGTGCCAGCAGCCCTGCCAGGGGGCCGAACACTGAAGCTTTCTTT. As protein: CASSPARGPNTEAFF.

This chain links TRBV11-1 with TRBJ1-1; D is uncertain. Trimming took 1 base from V and 1 from J, leaving 10 bases between them. This CDR3 is 15 amino acids long. Germline-derived CDR1 and CDR2 are SGHAT and FQDESV (reference sequence). The CDR3 reads CASSLEPGENTEAFF. The CDR3 nucleotides read TGTGCCAGCAGCTTAGAGCCCGGAGAGAACACTGAAGCTTTCTTT.

The V gene is TRBV7-6, the J gene TRBJ1-1; D is unresolved. This CDR3 spans 13 amino acids. Trimming left V 6 bases short and J 3 bases short, with 11 bases between. CDR1 is SGHVS, CDR2 FNYEAQ, per germline. CDR3 loop: CASRKSRDTEAFF. The DNA for the CDR3 is TGTGCCAGCAGGAAATCAAGGGACACTGAAGCTTTCTTT.

The V call is TRBV10-1, the J call TRBJ2-7, with 7 bases matching TRBD2. The CDR3 length is 14 residues. CDR1 and CDR2 from the germline V gene are WNHNN and SYGVQD (reference sequence). V lost 0 bases and J lost 2; bases outside the gene matches: 1. The CDR3 region is CASSESSGAYEQYF. The DNA for the CDR3 is TGCGCCAGCAGTGAGTCGAGCGGGGCCTACGAGCAGTACTTC.

V is TRBV6-4 and J is TRBJ1-3; D not certain. The CDR3 contains 16 residues. V lost 0 bases to trimming and J lost 0 bases, with 9 bases between them. Germline lookup yields CDR1 MRHNA and CDR2 SNTAGT. CDR3 sequence reads: CASSDSSGYSGNTIYF. CDR3 sequence (DNA): TGTGCCAGCAGTGACTCGTCCGGGTACTCTGGAAACACCATATATTTT.

V is TRBV19 and J is TRBJ2-5, with D possibly TRBD1 on 5 matching bases. The CDR3 covers 13 residues. Trimming left V 6 bases short and J 0 bases short, with 8 bases between. Germline CDR1 LNHDA, CDR2 SQIVND (reference sequence). The CDR3 region is CASRRQHQETQYF. The CDR3 DNA sequence: TGTGCCAGTAGGAGACAGCACCAAGAGACCCAGTACTTC.

This sequence joins TRBV7-6 and TRBJ2-5; D perhaps matches TRBD2 (5 bases). V was clipped by 1 base and J by 1 base, with 13 bases between them. Per the germline V gene, CDR1 is SGHVS and CDR2 is FNYEAQ. The CDR3 is 16 amino acids. CDR3: CASSLEASWGQETQYF. Written as DNA, the CDR3 is TGTGCCAGCAGCTTAGAGGCTAGCTGGGGCCAAGAGACCCAGTACTTC.

The chain recombines TRBV5-1 with TRBJ1-1; D perhaps matches TRBD1 (5 bases). The CDR3 is 14 amino acids. Germline CDR1 SGHRS, CDR2 YFSETQ. V was pared by 3 bases and J by 1 base, with 10 bases between. Here the CDR3 DNA reads TGCGCCAGCAGCTCCGGGGCAGGGAACACTGAAGCTTTCTTT. It translates to CASSSGAGNTEAFF.

This chain links TRBV7-9 with TRBJ2-5, with a weak D call TRBD2 (6 bases). CDR3 length: 14 amino acids. Trimming took off 6 bases at V and 3 bases at J, with 14 bases between the two ends. Germline values: CDR1 SEHNR, CDR2 FQNEAQ (reference sequence). The CDR3 sequence is CASSRREKEETQYF. The DNA of the CDR3 is TGTGCCAGCAGTCGCCGGGAGAAAGAAGAGACCCAGTACTTC.

This rearrangement joins TRBV6-6 to TRBJ2-2, with D uncertain. The CDR3 sequence is 13 residues long. Trimming removed 6 bases at V and 7 bases at J, with 12 bases between. CDR1 is MNHNY and CDR2 is SVGAGI in the germline V gene (reference sequence). The CDR3 protein is CASSLDKGGELFF. The CDR3 DNA reads as TGTGCCAGCAGCCTCGACAAAGGCGGGGAGCTGTTTTTT.

V usage is TRBV6-5 and J usage is TRBJ2-3; D is perhaps TRBD1 (5 bases). The germline V gene has CDR1 MNHEY and CDR2 SVGAGI. This CDR3 comprises 13 residues. The V end lost 6 bases, the J end lost 7 bases, and 14 bases lay between the germline ends. The CDR3 region is CASRGGDRNTQYF. CDR3 nucleotide sequence: TGTGCCAGCAGGGGTGGCGACAGAAATACGCAGTATTTT.

V usage is TRBV19 and J usage is TRBJ2-3; 10 bases fit TRBD2. Germline V CDR1 and CDR2: LNHDA, SQIVND (reference sequence). The length of the CDR3 is 14 residues. Losses at the gene ends were 5 bases for V and 4 bases for J; bases not matched to a gene: 3. The CDR3 nucleotides read TGTGCCAGTAGTCAGCGGGGGGGCCCAGATACGCAGTATTTT. Translating gives CASSQRGGPDTQYF.

The rearrangement joins TRBV7-9 to TRBJ1-3, with 7 bases fitting TRBD1. The CDR3 has 19 amino acids. J gave up 7 bases and V 5 bases, and 23 bases lay outside the gene matches. The V gene's germline CDR1 is SEHNR and CDR2 FQNEAQ (reference sequence). The CDR3 loop is CASSVSPGTASLMANTIYF. DNA of the CDR3: TGTGCCAGCAGCGTAAGCCCCGGGACAGCTTCATTGATGGCGAACACCATATATTTT.

V gene TRBV19 combines with J gene TRBJ1-2; D not certain. The ends were cut back, 7 bases at V and 4 bases at J, with 13 bases in the middle. Per the germline V gene, CDR1 is LNHDA and CDR2 is SQIVND (reference sequence). This CDR3 is 13 amino acids long. CDR3 nucleotides: TGTGCCAGTACCCCCGGCCGGAGCTATGGCTACACCTTC. As protein: CASTPGRSYGYTF.

This clone was observed a few times. V and J are TRBV25-1 and TRBJ2-1; 8 nucleotides match TRBD1. After removal of 10 bases from V and 5 bases from J, the junction contained 7 bases not matched to a gene. This CDR3 comprises 13 residues. CDR1 and CDR2 from the germline V gene are MGHDK and SYGVNS. The CDR3 bases are TGTGCCACCCCCCGGGACAGGAACAATGAGCAGTTCTTC. It encodes CATPRDRNNEQFF. The whole variable domain, filled in from reference TRBV25-1 and TRBJ2-1, reads EADIYQTPRYLVIGTGKKITLECSQTMGHDKMYWYQQDPGMELHLIHYSYGVNSTEKGDLSSESTVSRIRTEHFPLTLESARPSHTSQYLCATPRDRNNEQFFGPGTRLTVL.

This rearrangement joins TRBV4-1 to TRBJ2-3; 14 positions match TRBD2. The J segment lost 6 bases and the V segment lost 4 bases, leaving 6 bases of the junction unmatched. Looked up from germline, CDR1 is MGHRA and CDR2 is YSYEKL. The CDR3 is 16 amino acids. CDR3 coding DNA: TGCGCCAGCAGCCGCGGGACTAGCGGGGGCGTGGATACGCAGTATTTT. Amino acid sequence: CASSRGTSGGVDTQYF.

CDR3 bases: TGTGCCAGCAGTTCCCCGGGACTCTCAATGAGCACAGATACGCAGTATTTT. Translation gives CASSSPGLSMSTDTQYF. The chain has TRBV28 and TRBJ2-3, with D possibly TRBD2 on 6 matching bases. This CDR3 is 17 amino acids long. V lost 4 bases and J 0 bases, leaving 17 bases between the germline ends. CDR1 is MDHEN, CDR2 SYDVKM, per germline.

This clone was seen once. The chain is built from TRBV21-1 and TRBJ2-7; TRBD1, the table's D call, lacks a check against the DNA. TRBV21-1 is a pseudogene locus. The length of the CDR3 is 14 residues. The CDR3 spells CASSKALGISEQYF. The CDR3 region has the DNA TGTGCCAGCAGCAAAGCGCTGGGCATTTCCGAGCAGTACTTC.

This chain connects TRBV30 to TRBJ2-3, with D perhaps matching TRBD1 or TRBD2 (5 bases each). From germline, CDR1 is GTSNPN and CDR2 SVGIG (reference sequence). The V end lost 2 bases, the J end lost 2 bases, and 11 bases lay between the germline ends. There are 14 residues in the CDR3. CDR3: CAWSPPGPTDTQYF. The CDR3 region has the DNA TGTGCCTGGAGTCCGCCGGGACCCACAGATACGCAGTATTTT.

J is TRBJ2-2 and V is TRBV9; TRBD2 might be the D (5 bases). Germline V gene sequence: CDR1 SGDLS, CDR2 YYNGEE. With 0 bases removed from V and 4 bases from J, the gap between germline ends came to 13 bases. The CDR3 runs 16 residues. The CDR3 DNA reads as TGTGCCAGCAGCGTAGTTAGCGTTTCGTCCACCGGGGAGCTGTTTTTT. Protein sequence: CASSVVSVSSTGELFF.

By sample share, this clone is medium-sized. This chain connects TRBV7-7 to TRBJ1-2; TRBD1 matches at 7 bases. Germline CDR1 reads SSHAT; CDR2 reads FNYEAQ (reference sequence). With V trimmed by 4 bases and J by 6 bases, 11 bases remained unmatched. The CDR3 sequence is 15 residues long. CDR3 DNA sequence: TGTGCCAGCAGCTCCCCCCCCACAGGGGTCGATGGCTACACCTTC. This codes for CASSSPPTGVDGYTF.

This chain uses TRBV28 with TRBJ2-6; D not certain. Deletions cut 6 bases from V and 1 base from J, with 10 bases between. The germline CDR1 and CDR2 sequences are MDHEN and SYDVKM. This CDR3 has 15 residues. CDR3 protein: CASSHLPSGANVLTF. Here the CDR3 DNA reads TGTGCCAGCAGCCATCTACCTTCTGGGGCCAACGTCCTGACTTTC. The variable domain in full, completed from reference TRBV28 and TRBJ2-6, reads DVKVTQSSRYLVKRTGEKVFLECVQDMDHENMFWYRQDPGLGLRLIYFSYDVKMKEKGDIPEGYSVSREKKERFSLILESASTNQTSMYLCASSHLPSGANVLTFGAGSRLTVL.

The gene calls are TRBV2 and TRBJ2-5; the D gene could be TRBD1 or TRBD2 (5 bases each). CDR3 length: 15 amino acids. V was cut by 6 bases and J by 2 bases, with 16 bases left in between. CDR1 is SNHLY, CDR2 FYNNEI, per germline. As DNA, the CDR3 is TGTGCCAGCAGGTACCGAGAGGGGCTACAAGAGACCCAGTACTTC. Encoded protein: CASRYREGLQETQYF.

Concerning this clone: Other nucleotide sequences from this sample produce the same CDR3. The V and J genes are TRBV29-1 and TRBJ2-7; D gene uncertain. The CDR3 sequence is 12 residues long. V was trimmed by 1 base and J by 2 bases, leaving 6 bases between them. Germline V CDR1 and CDR2: SQVTM, ANQGSEA. CDR3 in DNA: TGCAGCGTTGAAGGACAAACCTACGAGCAGTACTTC. This translates into CSVEGQTYEQYF.

J is TRBJ1-2 and V is TRBV18; weak D call: TRBD1 (5 bases). Trimming shortened V by 2 bases and J by 6 bases, and 13 bases separated the two germline ends. Germline V gene lookup returns CDR1 KGHSH and CDR2 LQKENI. This CDR3 comprises 14 residues. The CDR3 coding sequence is TGTGCCAGCTCACCAGGCCGGGCGGGGGATGGCTACACCTTC. This codes for CASSPGRAGDGYTF.

J is TRBJ2-6 and V is TRBV7-8; possibly TRBD1 or TRBD2 for D (5 bases each). V was shortened by 3 bases and J by 0 bases, with 6 bases between the two germline ends. The CDR3 sequence is 15 residues long. Per germline, CDR1 SGHVS and CDR2 FQNEAQ. CDR3 coding DNA: TGTGCCAGCAGCTTTGGGGGCTCTGGGGCCAACGTCCTGACTTTC. This codes for CASSFGGSGANVLTF.